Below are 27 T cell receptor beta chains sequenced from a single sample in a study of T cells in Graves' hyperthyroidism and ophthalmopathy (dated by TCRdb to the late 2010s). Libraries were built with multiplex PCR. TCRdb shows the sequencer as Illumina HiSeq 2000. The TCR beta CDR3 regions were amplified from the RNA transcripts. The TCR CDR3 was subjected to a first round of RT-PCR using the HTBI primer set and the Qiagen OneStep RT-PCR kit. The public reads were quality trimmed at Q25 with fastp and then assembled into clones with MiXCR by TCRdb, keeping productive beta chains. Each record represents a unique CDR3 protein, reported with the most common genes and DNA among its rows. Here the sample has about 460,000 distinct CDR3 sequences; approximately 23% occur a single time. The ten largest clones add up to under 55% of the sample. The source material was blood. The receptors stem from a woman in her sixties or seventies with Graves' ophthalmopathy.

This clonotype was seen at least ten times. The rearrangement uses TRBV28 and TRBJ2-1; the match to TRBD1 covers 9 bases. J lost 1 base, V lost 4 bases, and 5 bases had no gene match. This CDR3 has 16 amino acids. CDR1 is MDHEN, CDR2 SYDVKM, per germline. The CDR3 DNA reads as TGTGCCAGCAGTTCGGGACAGGGCCGATCCTACAATGAGCAGTTCTTC. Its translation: CASSSGQGRSYNEQFF.

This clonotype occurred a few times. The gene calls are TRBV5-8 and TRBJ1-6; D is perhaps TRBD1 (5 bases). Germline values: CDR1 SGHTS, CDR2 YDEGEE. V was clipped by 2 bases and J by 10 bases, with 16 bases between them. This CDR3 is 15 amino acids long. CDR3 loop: CASSLMAQGVSPLHF. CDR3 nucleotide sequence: TGTGCCAGCAGCTTAATGGCGCAGGGTGTCTCACCCCTCCACTTT.

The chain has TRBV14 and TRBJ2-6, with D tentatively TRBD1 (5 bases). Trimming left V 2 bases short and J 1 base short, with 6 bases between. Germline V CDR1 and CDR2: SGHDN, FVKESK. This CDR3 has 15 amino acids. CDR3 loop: CASSQRQSGANVLTF. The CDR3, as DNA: TGTGCCAGCAGCCAAAGACAGTCTGGGGCCAACGTCCTGACTTTC.

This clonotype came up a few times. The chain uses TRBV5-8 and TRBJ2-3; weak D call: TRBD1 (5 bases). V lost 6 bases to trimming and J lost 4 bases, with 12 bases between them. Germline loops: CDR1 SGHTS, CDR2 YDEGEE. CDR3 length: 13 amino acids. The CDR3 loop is CASNVRAADTQYF. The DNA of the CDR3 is TGTGCCAGCAACGTCAGGGCGGCAGATACGCAGTATTTT.

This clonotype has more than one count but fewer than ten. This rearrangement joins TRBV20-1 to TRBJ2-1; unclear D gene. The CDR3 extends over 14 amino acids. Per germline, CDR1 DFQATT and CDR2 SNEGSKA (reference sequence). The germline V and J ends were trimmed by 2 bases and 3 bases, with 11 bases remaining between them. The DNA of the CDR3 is TGCAGTGCTAGAACTACTGCCGGCTACAATGAGCAGTTCTTC. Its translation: CSARTTAGYNEQFF.

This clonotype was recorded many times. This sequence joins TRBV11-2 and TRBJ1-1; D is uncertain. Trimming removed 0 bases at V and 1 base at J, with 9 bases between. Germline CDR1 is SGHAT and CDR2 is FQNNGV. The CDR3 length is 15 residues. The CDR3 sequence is CASSLDPAANTEAFF. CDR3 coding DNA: TGTGCCAGCAGCTTAGATCCTGCAGCGAACACTGAAGCTTTCTTT.

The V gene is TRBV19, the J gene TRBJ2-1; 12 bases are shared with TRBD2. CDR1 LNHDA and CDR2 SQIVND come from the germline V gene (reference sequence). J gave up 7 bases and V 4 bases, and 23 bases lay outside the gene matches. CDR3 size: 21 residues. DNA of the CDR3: TGTGCCAGTAGTAGGGAGCCGGGACAGCTGTGGACTAGCGGGATAACTAATGAGCAGTTCTTC. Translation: CASSREPGQLWTSGITNEQFF.

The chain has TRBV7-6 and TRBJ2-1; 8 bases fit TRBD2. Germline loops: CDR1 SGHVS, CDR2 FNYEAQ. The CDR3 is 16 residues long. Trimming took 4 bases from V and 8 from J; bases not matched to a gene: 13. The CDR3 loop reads CASSYAPPGGPDEQFF. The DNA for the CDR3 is TGTGCCAGCAGCTACGCCCCCCCGGGAGGGCCGGATGAGCAGTTCTTC. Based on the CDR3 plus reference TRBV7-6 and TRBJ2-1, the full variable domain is GAGVSQSPRYKVTKRGQDVALRCDPISGHVSLYWYRQALGQGPEFLTYFNYEAQQDKSGLPNDRFSAERPEGSISTLTIQRTEQRDSAMYRCASSYAPPGGPDEQFFGPGTRLTVL.

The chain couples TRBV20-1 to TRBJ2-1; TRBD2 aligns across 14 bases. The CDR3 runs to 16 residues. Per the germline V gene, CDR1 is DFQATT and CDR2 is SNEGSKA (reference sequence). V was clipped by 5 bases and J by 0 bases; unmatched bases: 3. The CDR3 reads CSAWGTSGSSYNEQFF. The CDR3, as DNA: TGCAGTGCTTGGGGGACTAGCGGGAGCTCCTACAATGAGCAGTTCTTC.

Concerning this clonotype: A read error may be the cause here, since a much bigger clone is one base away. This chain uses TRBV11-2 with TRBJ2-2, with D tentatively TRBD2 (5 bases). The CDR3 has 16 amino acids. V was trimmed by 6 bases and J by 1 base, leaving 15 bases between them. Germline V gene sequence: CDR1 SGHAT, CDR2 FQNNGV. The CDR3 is CASRYGLTGNTGELFF. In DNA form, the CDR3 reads TGTGCCAGCAGATACGGACTCACGGGGAACACCGGGGAGCTGTTTTTT.

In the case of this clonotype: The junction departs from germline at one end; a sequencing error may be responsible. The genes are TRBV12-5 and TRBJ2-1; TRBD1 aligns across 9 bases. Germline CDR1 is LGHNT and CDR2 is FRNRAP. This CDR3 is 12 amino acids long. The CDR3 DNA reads TGTGCTAGTGACAAAACCGGGACAGGGACAATCTTC. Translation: CASDKTGTGTIF. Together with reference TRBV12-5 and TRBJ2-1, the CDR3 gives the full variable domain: DARVTQTPRHKVTEMGQEVTMRCQPILGHNTVFWYRQTMMQGLELLAYFRNRAPLDDSGMPKDRFSAEMPDATLATLKIQPSEPRDSAVYFCASDKTGTGTIFGPGTRLTVL.

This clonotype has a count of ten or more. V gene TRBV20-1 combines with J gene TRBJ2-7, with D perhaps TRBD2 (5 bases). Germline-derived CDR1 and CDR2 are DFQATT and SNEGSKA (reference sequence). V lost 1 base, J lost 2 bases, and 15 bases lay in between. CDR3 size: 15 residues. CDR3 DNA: TGCAGTGCTAGAGCACCGGGGAGAGGAACCTACGAGCAGTACTTC. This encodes CSARAPGRGTYEQYF.

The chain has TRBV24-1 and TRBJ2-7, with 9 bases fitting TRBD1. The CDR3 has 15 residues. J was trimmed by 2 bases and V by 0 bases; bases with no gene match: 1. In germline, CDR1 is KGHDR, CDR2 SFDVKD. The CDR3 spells CATSDLGQGPYEQYF. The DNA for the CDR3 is TGTGCCACCAGTGATTTGGGACAGGGGCCCTACGAGCAGTACTTC.

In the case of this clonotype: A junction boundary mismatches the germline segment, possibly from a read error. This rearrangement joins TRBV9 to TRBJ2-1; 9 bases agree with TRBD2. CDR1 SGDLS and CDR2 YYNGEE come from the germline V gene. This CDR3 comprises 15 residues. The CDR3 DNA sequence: TGTGGCAGCAGCGTAGGCGGGAGGGCCGGGAATGAGCAGTTCTTC. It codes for CGSSVGGRAGNEQFF. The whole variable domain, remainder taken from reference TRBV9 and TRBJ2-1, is DSGVTQTPKHLITATGQRVTLRCSPRSGDLSVYWYQQSLDQGLQFLIQYYNGEERAKGNILERFSAQQFPDLHSELNLSSLELGDSALYFCGSSVGGRAGNEQFFGPGTRLTVL.

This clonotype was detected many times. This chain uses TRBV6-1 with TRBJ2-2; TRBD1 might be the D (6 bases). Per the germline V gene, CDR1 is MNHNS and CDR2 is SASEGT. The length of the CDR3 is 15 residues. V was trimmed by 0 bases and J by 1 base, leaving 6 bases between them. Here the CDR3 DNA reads TGTGCCAGCAGTGAAGCCAGGGGGAACACCGGGGAGCTGTTTTTT. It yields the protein CASSEARGNTGELFF.

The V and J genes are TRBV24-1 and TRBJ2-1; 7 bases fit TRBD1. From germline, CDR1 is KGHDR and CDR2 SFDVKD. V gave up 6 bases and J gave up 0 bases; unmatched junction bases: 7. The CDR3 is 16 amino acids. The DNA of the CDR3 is TGTGCCACCAGTCCAAACAGGGGAAGCTCCTACAATGAGCAGTTCTTC. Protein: CATSPNRGSSYNEQFF.

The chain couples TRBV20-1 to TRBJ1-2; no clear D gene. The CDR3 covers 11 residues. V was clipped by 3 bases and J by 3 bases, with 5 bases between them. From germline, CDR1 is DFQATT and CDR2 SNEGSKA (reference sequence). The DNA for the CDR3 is TGCAGTGCTAGTCAGGACTATGGCTACACCTTC. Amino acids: CSASQDYGYTF.

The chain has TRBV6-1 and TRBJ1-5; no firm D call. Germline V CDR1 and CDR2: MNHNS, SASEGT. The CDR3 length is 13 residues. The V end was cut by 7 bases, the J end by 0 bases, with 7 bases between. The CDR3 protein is CASNEVSNQPQHF. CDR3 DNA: TGTGCCAGCAACGAGGTTAGCAATCAGCCCCAGCATTTT.

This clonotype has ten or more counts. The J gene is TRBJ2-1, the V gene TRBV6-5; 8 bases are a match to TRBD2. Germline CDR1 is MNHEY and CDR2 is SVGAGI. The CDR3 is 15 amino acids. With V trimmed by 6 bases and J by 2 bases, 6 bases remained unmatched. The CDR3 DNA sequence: TGTGCCAGCAGCAAACTAGCGGCTGCCTACAATGAGCAGTTCTTC. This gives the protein CASSKLAAAYNEQFF.

The CDR3 loop is CAWSDNLPGLLGQPQHF. The CDR3 coding sequence is TGTGCCTGGAGTGACAACCTTCCGGGCCTACTGGGGCAGCCCCAGCATTTT. The chain is built from TRBV30 and TRBJ1-5; D is ambiguous. CDR3 length: 17 residues. V shed 1 base and J shed 7 bases, with 23 bases lying between them. Germline CDR1 and CDR2: GTSNPN and SVGIG (reference sequence).

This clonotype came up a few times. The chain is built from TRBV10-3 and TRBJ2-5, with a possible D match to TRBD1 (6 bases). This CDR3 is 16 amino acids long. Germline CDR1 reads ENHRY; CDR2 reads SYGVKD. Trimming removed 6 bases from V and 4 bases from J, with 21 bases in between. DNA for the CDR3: TGTGCCATCAGCCGGGATATAGGACAGTCAGGAGAGACCCAGTACTTC. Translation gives CAISRDIGQSGETQYF.

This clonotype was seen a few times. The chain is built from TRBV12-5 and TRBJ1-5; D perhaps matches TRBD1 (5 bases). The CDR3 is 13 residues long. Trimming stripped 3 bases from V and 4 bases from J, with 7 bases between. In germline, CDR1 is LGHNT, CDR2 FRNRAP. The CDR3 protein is CASGFGGNQPQHF. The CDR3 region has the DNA TGTGCTAGTGGTTTCGGGGGAAATCAGCCCCAGCATTTT.

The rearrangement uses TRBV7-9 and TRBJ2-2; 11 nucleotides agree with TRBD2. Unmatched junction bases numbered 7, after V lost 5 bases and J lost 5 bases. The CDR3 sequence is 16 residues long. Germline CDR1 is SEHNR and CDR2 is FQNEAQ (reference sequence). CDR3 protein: CASSINSGRGTGELFF. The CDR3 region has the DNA TGTGCCAGCAGCATTAATAGCGGGAGGGGTACCGGGGAGCTGTTTTTT.

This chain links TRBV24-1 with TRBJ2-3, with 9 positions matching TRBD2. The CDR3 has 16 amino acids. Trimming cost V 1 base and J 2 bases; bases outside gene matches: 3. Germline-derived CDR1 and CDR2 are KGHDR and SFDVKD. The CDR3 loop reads CATSDLGTSITDTQYF. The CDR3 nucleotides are TGTGCCACCAGTGATTTAGGGACTAGCATCACAGATACGCAGTATTTT.

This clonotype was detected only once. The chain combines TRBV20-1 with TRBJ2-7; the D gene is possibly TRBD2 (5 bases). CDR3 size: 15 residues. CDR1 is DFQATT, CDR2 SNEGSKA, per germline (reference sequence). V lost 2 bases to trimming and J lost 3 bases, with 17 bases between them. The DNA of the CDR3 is TGCAGTGCTAGAACCCCCCGGGGTGGTGACTACGAGCAGTACTTC. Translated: CSARTPRGGDYEQYF.

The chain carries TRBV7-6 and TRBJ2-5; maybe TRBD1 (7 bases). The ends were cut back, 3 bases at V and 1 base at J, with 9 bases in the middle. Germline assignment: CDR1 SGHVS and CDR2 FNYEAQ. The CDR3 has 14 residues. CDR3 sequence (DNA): TGTGCCAGCAGCTTCCAGGGGGGCCAAGAGACCCAGTACTTC. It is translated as CASSFQGGQETQYF.

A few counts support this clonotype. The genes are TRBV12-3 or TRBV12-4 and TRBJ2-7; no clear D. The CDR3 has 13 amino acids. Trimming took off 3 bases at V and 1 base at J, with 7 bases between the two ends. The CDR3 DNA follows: TGTGCCAGCAGTTTCTCCCATTCCTACGAGCAGTACTTC. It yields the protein CASSFSHSYEQYF.